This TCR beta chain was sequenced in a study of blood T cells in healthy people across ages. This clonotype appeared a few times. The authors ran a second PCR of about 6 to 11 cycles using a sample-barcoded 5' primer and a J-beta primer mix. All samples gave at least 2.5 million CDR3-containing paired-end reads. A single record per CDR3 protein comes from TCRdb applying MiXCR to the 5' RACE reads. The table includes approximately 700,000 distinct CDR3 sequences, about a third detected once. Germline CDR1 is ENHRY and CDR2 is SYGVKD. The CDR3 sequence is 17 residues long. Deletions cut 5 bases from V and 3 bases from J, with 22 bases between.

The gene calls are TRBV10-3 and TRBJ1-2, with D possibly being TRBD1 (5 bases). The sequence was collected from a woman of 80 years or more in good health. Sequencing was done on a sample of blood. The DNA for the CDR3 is TGTGCCATCAGTAAAAGAGGGGCAGGGAGGATTGACTATGGCTACACCTTC. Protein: CAISKRGAGRIDYGYTF.